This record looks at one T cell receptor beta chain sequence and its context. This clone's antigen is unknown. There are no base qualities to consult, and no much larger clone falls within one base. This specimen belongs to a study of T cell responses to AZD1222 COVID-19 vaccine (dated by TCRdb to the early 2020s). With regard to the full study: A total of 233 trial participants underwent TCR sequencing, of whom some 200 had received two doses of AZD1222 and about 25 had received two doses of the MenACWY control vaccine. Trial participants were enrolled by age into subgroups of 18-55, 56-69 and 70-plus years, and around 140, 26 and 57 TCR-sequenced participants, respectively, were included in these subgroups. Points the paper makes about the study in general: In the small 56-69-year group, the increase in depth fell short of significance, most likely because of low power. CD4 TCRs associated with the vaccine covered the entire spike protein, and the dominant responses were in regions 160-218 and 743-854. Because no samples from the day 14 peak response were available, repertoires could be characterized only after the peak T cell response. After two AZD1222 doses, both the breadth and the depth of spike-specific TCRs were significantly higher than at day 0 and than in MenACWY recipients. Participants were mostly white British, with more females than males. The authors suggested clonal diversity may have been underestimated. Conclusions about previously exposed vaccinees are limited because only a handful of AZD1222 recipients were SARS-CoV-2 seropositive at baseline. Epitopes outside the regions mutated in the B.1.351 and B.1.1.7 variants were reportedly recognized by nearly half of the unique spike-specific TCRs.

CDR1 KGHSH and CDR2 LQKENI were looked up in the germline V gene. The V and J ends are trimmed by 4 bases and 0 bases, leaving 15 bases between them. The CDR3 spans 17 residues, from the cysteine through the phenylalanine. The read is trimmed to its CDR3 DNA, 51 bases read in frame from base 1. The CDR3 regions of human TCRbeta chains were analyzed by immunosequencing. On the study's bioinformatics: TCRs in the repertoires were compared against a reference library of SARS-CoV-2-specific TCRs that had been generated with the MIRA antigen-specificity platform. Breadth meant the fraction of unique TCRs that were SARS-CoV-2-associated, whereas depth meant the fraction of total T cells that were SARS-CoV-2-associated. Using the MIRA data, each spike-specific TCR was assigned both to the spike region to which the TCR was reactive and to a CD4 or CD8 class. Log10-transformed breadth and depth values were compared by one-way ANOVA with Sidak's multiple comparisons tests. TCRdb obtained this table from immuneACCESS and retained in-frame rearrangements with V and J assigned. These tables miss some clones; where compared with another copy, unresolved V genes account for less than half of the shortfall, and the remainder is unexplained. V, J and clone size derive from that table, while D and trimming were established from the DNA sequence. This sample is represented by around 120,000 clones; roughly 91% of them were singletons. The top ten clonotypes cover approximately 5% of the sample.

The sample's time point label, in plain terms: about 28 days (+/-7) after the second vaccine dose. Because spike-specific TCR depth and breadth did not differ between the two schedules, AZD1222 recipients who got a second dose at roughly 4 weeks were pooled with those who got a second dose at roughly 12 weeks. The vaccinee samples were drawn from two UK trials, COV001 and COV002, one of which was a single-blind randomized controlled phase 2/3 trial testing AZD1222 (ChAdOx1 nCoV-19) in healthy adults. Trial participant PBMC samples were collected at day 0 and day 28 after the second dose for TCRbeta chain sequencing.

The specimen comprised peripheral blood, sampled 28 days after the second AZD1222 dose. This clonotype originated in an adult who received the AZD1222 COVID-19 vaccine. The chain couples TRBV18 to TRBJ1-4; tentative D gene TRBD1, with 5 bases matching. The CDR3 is CASSRGTPSTTNEKLFF. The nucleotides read TGTGCCAGCTCACGAGGGACGCCTAGTACAACTAATGAAAAACTGTTTTTT.